Included here is one T cell receptor beta chain sequence, with context. What it recognizes is unknown. Each of the donors had 8 to 10 milliliters of peripheral blood drawn into EDTA-treated Vacutainer tubes. These data come from a study of blood T cells in healthy people across ages. Study-level results: Roughly linearly, TCR beta diversity per million T cells fell as age increased. Estimates of total diversity, which came from one million sequenced T cells, were considered to be underestimates. As naive T cell percentage varied, TCR beta diversity correlated strongly with it.

The second PCR ran roughly 6 to 11 cycles with a sample-barcoded 5' primer and J-beta primers. TCRdb redid the calling of the 5' RACE reads with MiXCR, one entry per CDR3 protein. The sample lists about 1.8 million distinct CDR3 sequences; just under 50% were seen once. This CDR3 comprises 16 residues. Germline lookup yields CDR1 DFQATT and CDR2 SNEGSKA (reference sequence). Germline trimming cut 1 base from V and 3 bases from J; bases unmatched to any gene: 7. Sequenced: blood. The origin of this receptor is a woman between 40 and 50 years old in good health. The chain employs TRBV20-1 and TRBJ1-4; 8 nucleotides align to TRBD1. The chain's CDR3 is CSARGITGGANEKLFF. CDR3 sequence (DNA): TGCAGTGCTAGAGGTATCACAGGGGGAGCTAATGAAAAACTGTTTTTT.